The sequence of this TCR beta chain was determined in a study of OX40 agonist ivuxolimab in advanced cancers. The study in broad terms: Ivuxolimab was an agonistic, fully human IgG2 monoclonal antibody directed against OX40 (CD134), a costimulatory receptor. In the dose-escalation cohort, 75% to 85% of patients were male, and the mean age was roughly 60 years with a range of about 20 to 90. Patients were allowed to have had prior anti-PD-1, anti-PD-L1 or anti-CTLA-4 therapy, and roughly two fifths of the dose-escalation patients had been treated with checkpoint inhibitors. Peripheral TCRbeta sequencing was intended to test whether TCR sequence diversity was altered and clonal T-cell expansion was caused by ivuxolimab. Partial responses were achieved by three dose-escalation patients, of whom one had hepatocellular carcinoma and two had cutaneous melanoma. The paper describes the monotherapy dose-escalation part (N ≈ 52 patients) of the phase I trial of ivuxolimab. Intravenous ivuxolimab was administered to patients every 2 weeks at six dose levels: 0.01, 0.1, 0.3, 1.5, 3 and 10 mg/kg. Of the roughly 52 dose-escalation patients, hepatocellular carcinoma was present in around 20, melanoma in approximately 15, renal cell carcinoma in 9 and head and neck cancer in 9.

Genomic DNA was isolated from the sorted cells so that the TCRbeta CDR3 region could be sequenced. TCRbeta CDR3 regions were sequenced using the immunoSEQ Assay. TCRdb retrieved this table from immuneACCESS and kept in-frame rearrangements only. Not all clones are present; in checked studies, unresolved V genes account for under half, and no reason is known for the remainder. This sample holds approximately 74,000 clones; approximately 92% were observed only once. Together, the top ten hold around 0.29% of the sample. Patients with a history of autoimmune disease or receiving systemic immunosuppression were excluded from the trial. Peripheral blood for TCR sequencing was collected from all dose cohorts at baseline, on cycle 4 day 1, and on cycle 7 day 1. The samples were drawn from a first-in-human, open-label, multicenter phase I dose-escalation trial of ivuxolimab. Adults with locally advanced or metastatic head and neck squamous cell, hepatocellular, melanoma or renal cell carcinoma were enrolled in the trial. Before TCR sequencing, CD4+ T cells and CD8+ T cells were sorted from peripheral blood as separate populations.

This clone was seen a single time. The clone's antigen remains unknown. No quality values exist for individual bases; no much larger clone is one base distant. What the authors observed across the whole study: At doses of 0.1 to 3.0 mg/kg, clonal expansion of both CD4+ and CD8+ blood T cells was observed from baseline to week 6. Low levels of normalized T-cell clonal expansion were also seen in some patients who did not respond. In the 0.1-3.0 mg/kg groups, partial responders were among the patients with the lowest normalized peripheral clonal expansion, particularly in CD8+ T cells. On average, CD8+ T cells showed more expanded clones than CD4+ T cells after ivuxolimab. Which antigens the clonally expanded peripheral T cells were specific for was not determined.

The cysteine opens and the phenylalanine closes a CDR3 of 12 amino acids. The kept DNA is CDR3 alone, 36 bases in frame from the first base. CDR1 SGHTA and CDR2 FQGNSA are derived from the germline V gene. V was cut back by 1 base and J by 5 bases, leaving a gap of 2 bases between them. Sequenced material: CD4+ or CD8+ T cells sorted from blood, taken in a trial of the OX40 agonist ivuxolimab. The receptor was isolated from an adult with an advanced solid tumor such as melanoma, head and neck, liver or kidney cancer. The receptor chain draws on TRBV7-2 and TRBJ1-4, with the D gene uncertain. CDR3 protein: CASSLGNEKLFF. The DNA is TGTGCCAGCAGCTTAGGGAATGAAAAACTGTTTTTT.